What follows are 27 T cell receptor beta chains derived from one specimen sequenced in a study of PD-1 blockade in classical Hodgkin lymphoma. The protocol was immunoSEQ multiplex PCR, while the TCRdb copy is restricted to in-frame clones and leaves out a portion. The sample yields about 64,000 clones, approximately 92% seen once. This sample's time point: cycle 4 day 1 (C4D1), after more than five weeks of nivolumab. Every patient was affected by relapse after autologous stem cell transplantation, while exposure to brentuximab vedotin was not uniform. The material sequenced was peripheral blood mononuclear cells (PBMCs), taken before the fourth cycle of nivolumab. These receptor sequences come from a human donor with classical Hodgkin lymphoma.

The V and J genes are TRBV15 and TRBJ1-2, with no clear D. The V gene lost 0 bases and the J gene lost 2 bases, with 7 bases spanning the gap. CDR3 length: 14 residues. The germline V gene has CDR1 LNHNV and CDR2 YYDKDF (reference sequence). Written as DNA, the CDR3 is TGTGCCACCAGCAGAGATGTGGGGAACTATGGCTACACCTTC. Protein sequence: CATSRDVGNYGYTF.

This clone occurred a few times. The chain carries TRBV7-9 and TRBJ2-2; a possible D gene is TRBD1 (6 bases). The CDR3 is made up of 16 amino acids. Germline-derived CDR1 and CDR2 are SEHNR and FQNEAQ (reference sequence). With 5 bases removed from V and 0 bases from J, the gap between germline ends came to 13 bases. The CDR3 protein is CASSPPGHANTGELFF. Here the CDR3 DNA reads TGTGCCAGCAGCCCCCCGGGACACGCGAACACCGGGGAGCTGTTTTTT.

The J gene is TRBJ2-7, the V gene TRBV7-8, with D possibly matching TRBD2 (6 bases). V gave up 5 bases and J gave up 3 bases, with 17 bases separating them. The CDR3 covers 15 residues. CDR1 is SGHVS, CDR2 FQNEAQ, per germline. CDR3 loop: CASSGWGEPRYEQYF. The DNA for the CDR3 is TGTGCCAGCAGCGGGTGGGGGGAGCCCCGCTACGAGCAGTACTTC.

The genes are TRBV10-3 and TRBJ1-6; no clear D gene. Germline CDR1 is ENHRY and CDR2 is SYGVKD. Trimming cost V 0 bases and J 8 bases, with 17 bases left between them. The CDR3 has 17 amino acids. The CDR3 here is CAISESLAADRYSPLHF. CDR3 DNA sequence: TGTGCCATCAGTGAGTCTCTGGCAGCCGATCGTTATTCACCCCTCCACTTT.

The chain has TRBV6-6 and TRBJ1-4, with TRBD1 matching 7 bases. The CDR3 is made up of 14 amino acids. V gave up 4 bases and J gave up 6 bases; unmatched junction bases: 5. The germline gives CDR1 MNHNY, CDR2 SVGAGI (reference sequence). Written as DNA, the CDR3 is TGTGCCAGCAGTTGGAACAGGGGTGATGAAAAACTGTTTTTT. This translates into CASSWNRGDEKLFF.

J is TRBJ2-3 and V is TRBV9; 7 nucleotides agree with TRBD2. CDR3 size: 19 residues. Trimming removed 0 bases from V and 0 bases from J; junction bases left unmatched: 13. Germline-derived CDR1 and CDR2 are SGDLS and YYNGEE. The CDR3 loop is CASSVEAGPILASTDTQYF. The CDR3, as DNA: TGTGCCAGCAGCGTAGAGGCGGGGCCCATACTAGCGAGCACAGATACGCAGTATTTT.

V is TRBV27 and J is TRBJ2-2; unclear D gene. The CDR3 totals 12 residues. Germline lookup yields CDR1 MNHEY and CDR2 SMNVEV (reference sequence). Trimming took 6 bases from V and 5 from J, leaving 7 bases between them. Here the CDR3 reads CASRGQTGELFF. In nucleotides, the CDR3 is TGTGCCAGCAGAGGGCAGACCGGGGAGCTGTTTTTT.

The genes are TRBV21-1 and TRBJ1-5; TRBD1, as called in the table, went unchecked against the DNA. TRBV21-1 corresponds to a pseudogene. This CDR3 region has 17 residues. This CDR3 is CASSKWWTGYSNQPQHF. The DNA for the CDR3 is TGTGCCAGCAGCAAATGGTGGACAGGGTATAGCAATCAGCCCCAGCATTTT.

CDR3 protein: CASSLPQGTGELFF. In nucleotides, the CDR3 is TGTGCCAGCAGCTTGCCTCAGGGCACCGGGGAGCTGTTTTTT. V is TRBV5-6 and J is TRBJ2-2, with D possibly TRBD1 on 5 matching bases. The CDR3 has 14 residues. The germline V gene encodes CDR1 SGHDT and CDR2 YYEEEE. V lost 1 base to trimming and J lost 4 bases, with 8 bases between them.

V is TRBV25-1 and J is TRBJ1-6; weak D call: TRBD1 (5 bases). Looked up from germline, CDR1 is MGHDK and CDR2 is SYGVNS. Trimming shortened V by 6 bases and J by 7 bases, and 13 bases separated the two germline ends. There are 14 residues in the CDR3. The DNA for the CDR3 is TGTGCCAGCAGGGGGGGGGTTGCGAATTCACCCCTCCACTTT. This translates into CASRGGVANSPLHF. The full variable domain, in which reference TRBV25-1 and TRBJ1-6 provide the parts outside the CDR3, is EADIYQTPRYLVIGTGKKITLECSQTMGHDKMYWYQQDPGMELHLIHYSYGVNSTEKGDLSSESTVSRIRTEHFPLTLESARPSHTSQYLCASRGGVANSPLHFGNGTRLTVT.

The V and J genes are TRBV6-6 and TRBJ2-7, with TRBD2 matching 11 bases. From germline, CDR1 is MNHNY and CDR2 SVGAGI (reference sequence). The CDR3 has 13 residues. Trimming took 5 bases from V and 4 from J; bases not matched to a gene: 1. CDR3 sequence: CASSGTSGYEQYF. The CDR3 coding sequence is TGTGCCAGCAGTGGGACTAGCGGATACGAGCAGTACTTC.

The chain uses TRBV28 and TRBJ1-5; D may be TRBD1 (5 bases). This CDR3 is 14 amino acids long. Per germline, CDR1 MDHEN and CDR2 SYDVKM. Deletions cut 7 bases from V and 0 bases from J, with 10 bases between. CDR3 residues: CASTGGYSNQPQHF. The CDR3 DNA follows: TGTGCCAGCACGGGGGGATATAGCAATCAGCCCCAGCATTTT.

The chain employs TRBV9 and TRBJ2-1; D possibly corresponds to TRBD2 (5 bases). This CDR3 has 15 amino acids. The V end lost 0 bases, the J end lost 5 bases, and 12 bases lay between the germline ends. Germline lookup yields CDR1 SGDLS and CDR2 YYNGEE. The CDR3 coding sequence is TGTGCCAGCAGCGTAGGGAGCGGAGGAAACAATGAGCAGTTCTTC. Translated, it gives CASSVGSGGNNEQFF.

CDR3 in amino acids: CASSSSRDTRANSPLHF. CDR3 in DNA: TGTGCCAGCAGTTCCTCTCGCGACACTCGGGCCAATTCACCCCTCCACTTT. The chain recombines TRBV28 with TRBJ1-6; no firm D call. V was pared by 4 bases and J by 7 bases, with 20 bases between. Germline V gene lookup returns CDR1 MDHEN and CDR2 SYDVKM. The CDR3 consists of 17 residues.

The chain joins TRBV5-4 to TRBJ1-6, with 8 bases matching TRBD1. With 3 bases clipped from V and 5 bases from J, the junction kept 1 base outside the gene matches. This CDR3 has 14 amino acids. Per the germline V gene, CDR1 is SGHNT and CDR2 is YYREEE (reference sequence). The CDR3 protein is CASSSGQDNSPLHF. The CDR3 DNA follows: TGTGCCAGCAGCTCGGGACAGGATAATTCACCCCTCCACTTT. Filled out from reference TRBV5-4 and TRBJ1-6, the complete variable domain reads ETGVTQSPTHLIKTRGQQVTLRCSSQSGHNTVSWYQQALGQGPQFIFQYYREEENGRGNFPPRFSGLQFPNYSSELNVNALELDDSALYLCASSSGQDNSPLHFGNGTRLTVT.

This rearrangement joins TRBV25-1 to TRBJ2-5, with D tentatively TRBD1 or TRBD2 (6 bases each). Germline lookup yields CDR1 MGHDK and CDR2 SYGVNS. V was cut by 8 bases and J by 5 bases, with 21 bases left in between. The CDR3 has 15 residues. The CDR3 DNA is TGTGCCAGCCGGAGGGGGATCGGGGGCGGTGAGACCCAGTACTTC. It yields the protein CASRRGIGGGETQYF.

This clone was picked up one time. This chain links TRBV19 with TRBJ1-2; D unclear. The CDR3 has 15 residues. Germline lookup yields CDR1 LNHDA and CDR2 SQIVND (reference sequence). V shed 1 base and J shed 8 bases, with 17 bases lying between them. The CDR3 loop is CASSIGGGLLRGYTF. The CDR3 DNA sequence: TGTGCCAGTAGTATAGGCGGCGGCCTCCTGAGGGGCTACACCTTC.

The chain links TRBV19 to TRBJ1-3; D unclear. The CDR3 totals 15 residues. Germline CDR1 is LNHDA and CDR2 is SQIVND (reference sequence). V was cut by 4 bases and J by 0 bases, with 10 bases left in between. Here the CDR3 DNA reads TGTGCCAGTAGTACAACCGGTGGCTCTGGAAACACCATATATTTT. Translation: CASSTTGGSGNTIYF. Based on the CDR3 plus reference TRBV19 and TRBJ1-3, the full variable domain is DGGITQSPKYLFRKEGQNVTLSCEQNLNHDAMYWYRQDPGQGLRLIYYSQIVNDFQKGDIAEGYSVSREKKESFPLTVTSAQKNPTAFYLCASSTTGGSGNTIYFGEGSWLTVV.

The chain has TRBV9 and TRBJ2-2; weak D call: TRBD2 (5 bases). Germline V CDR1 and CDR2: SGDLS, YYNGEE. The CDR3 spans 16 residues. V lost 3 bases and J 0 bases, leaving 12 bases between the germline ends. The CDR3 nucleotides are TGTGCCAGCAGCGAGCTAGCAGACGCGAACACCGGGGAGCTGTTTTTT. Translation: CASSELADANTGELFF.

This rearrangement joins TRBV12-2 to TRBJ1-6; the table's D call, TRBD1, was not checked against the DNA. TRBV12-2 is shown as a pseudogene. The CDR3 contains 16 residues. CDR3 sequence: CASRWGQVGEDSPLHF. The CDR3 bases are TGTGCAAGTCGCTGGGGACAGGTAGGGGAGGATTCACCCCTCCACTTT.

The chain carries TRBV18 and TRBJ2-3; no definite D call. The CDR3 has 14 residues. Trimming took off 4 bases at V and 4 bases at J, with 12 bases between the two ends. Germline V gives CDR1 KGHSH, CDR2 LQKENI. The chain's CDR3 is CASSRLVGPDTQYF. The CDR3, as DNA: TGTGCCAGCTCACGGTTGGTTGGGCCAGATACGCAGTATTTT.

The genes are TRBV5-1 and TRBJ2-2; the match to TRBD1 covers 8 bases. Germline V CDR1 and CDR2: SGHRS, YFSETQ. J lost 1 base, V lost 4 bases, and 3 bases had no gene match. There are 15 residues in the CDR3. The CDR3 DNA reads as TGCGCCAGCAGCCCCGGGACAGGGAACACCGGGGAGCTGTTTTTT. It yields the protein CASSPGTGNTGELFF.

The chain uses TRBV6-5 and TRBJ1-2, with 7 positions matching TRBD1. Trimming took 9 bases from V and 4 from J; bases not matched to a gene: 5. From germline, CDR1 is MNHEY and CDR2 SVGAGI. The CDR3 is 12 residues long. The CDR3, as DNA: TGTGCCAGTAAAGGACAGGCCTATGGCTACACCTTC. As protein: CASKGQAYGYTF.

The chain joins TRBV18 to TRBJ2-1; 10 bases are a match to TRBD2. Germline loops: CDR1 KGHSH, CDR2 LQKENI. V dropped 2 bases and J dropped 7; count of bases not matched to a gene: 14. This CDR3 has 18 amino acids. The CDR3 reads CASSPLGPSGRGLNEQFF. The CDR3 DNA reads TGTGCCAGCTCACCATTGGGGCCTAGCGGGAGAGGTTTGAATGAGCAGTTCTTC.

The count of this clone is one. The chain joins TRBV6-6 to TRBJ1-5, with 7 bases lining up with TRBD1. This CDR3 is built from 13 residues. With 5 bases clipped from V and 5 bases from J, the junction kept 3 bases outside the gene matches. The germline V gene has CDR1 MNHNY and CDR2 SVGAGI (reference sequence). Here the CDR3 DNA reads TGTGCCAGCAGTCGGGACAGAGATCAGCCCCAGCATTTT. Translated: CASSRDRDQPQHF.

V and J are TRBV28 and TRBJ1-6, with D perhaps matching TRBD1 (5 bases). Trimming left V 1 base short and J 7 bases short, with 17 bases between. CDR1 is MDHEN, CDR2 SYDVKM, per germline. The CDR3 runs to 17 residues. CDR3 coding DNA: TGTGCCAGCAGTTTATTACCCTCAGGGTCAACCAATTCACCCCTCCACTTT. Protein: CASSLLPSGSTNSPLHF.

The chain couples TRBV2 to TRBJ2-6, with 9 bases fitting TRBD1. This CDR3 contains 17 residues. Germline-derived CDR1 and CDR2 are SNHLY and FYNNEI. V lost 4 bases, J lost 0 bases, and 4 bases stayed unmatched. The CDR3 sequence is CASSVRTGVSGANVLTF. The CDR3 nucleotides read TGTGCCAGCAGTGTTCGGACAGGGGTCTCTGGGGCCAACGTCCTGACTTTC. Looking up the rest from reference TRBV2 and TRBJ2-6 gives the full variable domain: EPEVTQTPSHQVTQMGQEVILRCVPISNHLYFYWYRQILGQKVEFLVSFYNNEISEKSEIFDDQFSVERPDGSNFTLKIRSTKLEDSAMYFCASSVRTGVSGANVLTFGAGSRLTVL.